The 15 T cell receptor beta chains in this list originate from one sample, sequenced in a study of blood T cell repertoires in COVID-19. Method: immunoSEQ multiplex PCR; TCRdb's copy keeps in-frame clones and lacks some. The sample shows some 160,000 clones, 75% to 80% of them seen only once. The sequenced material came from peripheral blood. The receptor set was obtained from a woman of 80 years or more with acute or convalescent COVID-19.

The V and J genes are TRBV6-2 or TRBV6-3 and TRBJ2-2, with a weak D call TRBD2 (7 bases). This CDR3 region has 17 residues. Germline CDR1 is MNHEY and CDR2 is SVGEGT. The V and J ends lost 2 bases and 4 bases respectively, with 17 bases between them. CDR3 sequence: CASSYPLAGALTGELFF. Written as DNA, the CDR3 is TGTGCCAGCAGTTACCCATTGGCGGGGGCGCTCACCGGGGAGCTGTTTTTT.

The chain recombines TRBV5-1 with TRBJ2-5; D perhaps matches TRBD1 (5 bases). Germline CDR1 reads SGHRS; CDR2 reads YFSETQ. Trimming removed 0 bases at V and 1 base at J, with 13 bases between. CDR3 length equals 16 residues. The CDR3 loop reads CASSLGPTTAQETQYF. The CDR3 nucleotides read TGCGCCAGCAGCTTGGGACCCACGACAGCCCAAGAGACCCAGTACTTC.

The count of this clone is one. The gene calls are TRBV6-5 and TRBJ2-7; TRBD1 aligns across 8 bases. V lost 0 bases, J lost 1 base, and 5 bases stayed unmatched. This CDR3 spans 16 amino acids. Germline assignment: CDR1 MNHEY and CDR2 SVGAGI. The CDR3 spells CASSYSVGTGSYEQYF. The CDR3 nucleotides are TGTGCCAGCAGTTACTCGGTCGGGACAGGTTCCTACGAGCAGTACTTC.

CDR3 nucleotide sequence: TGTGCCAGCAGCTTGGGCGGGAGGCTTCAAGAGACCCAGTACTTC. Encoded protein: CASSLGGRLQETQYF. This chain joins TRBV5-4 and TRBJ2-5; 8 bases agree with TRBD2. The CDR3 has 15 amino acids. Losses at the gene ends were 0 bases for V and 2 bases for J; bases not matched to a gene: 3. CDR1 and CDR2 (germline): SGHNT, YYREEE (reference sequence).

The chain joins TRBV27 to TRBJ1-1; D unresolved. The CDR3 runs to 16 residues. V lost 2 bases and J lost 4, with 17 bases in between. Germline V gives CDR1 MNHEY, CDR2 SMNVEV (reference sequence). CDR3: CASSLRFPGSGTEAFF. For the CDR3, the DNA is TGTGCCAGCAGTTTAAGGTTTCCGGGATCGGGCACTGAAGCTTTCTTT.

The rearrangement joins TRBV20-1 to TRBJ1-6, with 9 bases lining up with TRBD1. CDR3 length: 13 residues. Germline V gene lookup returns CDR1 DFQATT and CDR2 SNEGSKA (reference sequence). With V trimmed by 3 bases and J by 11 bases, 5 bases remained unmatched. This CDR3 reads CSASRDRDAPLHF. The DNA for the CDR3 is TGCAGTGCTAGTCGGGACAGGGATGCACCCCTCCACTTT.

The rearrangement joins TRBV5-4 to TRBJ1-1; D remains unclear. Per the germline V gene, CDR1 is SGHNT and CDR2 is YYREEE (reference sequence). Trimming cost V 4 bases and J 0 bases, with 10 bases left between them. The CDR3 extends over 14 amino acids. CDR3 amino acids: CASSLRGLNTEAFF. The CDR3 DNA reads as TGTGCCAGCAGCCTGAGAGGGTTGAACACTGAAGCTTTCTTT.

The chain links TRBV24-1 to TRBJ2-1; 11 bases agree with TRBD2. The CDR3 extends over 16 amino acids. J gave up 3 bases and V 5 bases, and 5 bases lay outside the gene matches. Looked up from germline, CDR1 is KGHDR and CDR2 is SFDVKD. The chain's CDR3 is CATSAGTSGSYNEQFF. The CDR3 DNA reads as TGTGCCACCAGTGCCGGCACTAGCGGGAGCTACAATGAGCAGTTCTTC.

This rearrangement joins TRBV7-2 to TRBJ2-2, with unresolved D. The CDR3 loop spans 15 amino acids. V was cut by 1 base and J by 0 bases, with 6 bases left in between. Germline CDR1 and CDR2: SGHTA and FQGNSA. The CDR3 DNA follows: TGTGCCAGCAGCTTAGACAGTTCGAACACCGGGGAGCTGTTTTTT. It encodes CASSLDSSNTGELFF. Supplemented by reference TRBV7-2 and TRBJ2-2, the full variable domain reads GAGVSQSPSNKVTEKGKDVELRCDPISGHTALYWYRQSLGQGLEFLIYFQGNSAPDKSGLPSDRFSAERTGGSVSTLTIQRTQQEDSAVYLCASSLDSSNTGELFFGEGSRLTVL.

V and J are TRBV3-1 (or the pseudogene TRBV3-2) and TRBJ1-3; D is unclear. The germline gives CDR1 LGHDT, CDR2 YNNKEL (reference sequence). V lost 1 base and J 2 bases, leaving 9 bases between the germline ends. The CDR3 is made up of 15 amino acids. The CDR3 spells CASSQGRGAGNTIYF. The CDR3 coding sequence is TGTGCCAGCAGCCAAGGACGCGGGGCTGGAAACACCATATATTTT.

The chain carries TRBV15 and TRBJ2-1; 7 bases map to TRBD1. Germline V gene sequence: CDR1 LNHNV, CDR2 YYDKDF (reference sequence). The CDR3 length is 16 residues. With V trimmed by 4 bases and J by 5 bases, 11 bases remained unmatched. The CDR3 sequence: CATSIKQGWGDNEQFF. Written as DNA, the CDR3 is TGTGCCACCAGCATAAAACAGGGGTGGGGTGACAATGAGCAGTTCTTC.

V is TRBV27 and J is TRBJ1-6; 8 bases match TRBD1. This CDR3 spans 16 amino acids. Germline CDR1 MNHEY, CDR2 SMNVEV (reference sequence). V dropped 6 bases and J dropped 9; count of bases not matched to a gene: 13. The CDR3 sequence: CASSFTWGQVGSPLHF. The CDR3 DNA reads as TGTGCCAGCAGCTTTACGTGGGGACAGGTTGGTTCACCCCTCCACTTT.

V and J are TRBV7-2 and TRBJ2-1; weak D call: TRBD2 (7 bases). Trimming shortened V by 1 base and J by 6 bases, and 16 bases separated the two germline ends. The germline gives CDR1 SGHTA, CDR2 FQGNSA. CDR3 length equals 16 residues. The CDR3 nucleotides are TGTGCCAGCAGCTTAGGGGGGGGCCCTCTCGGCAATGAGCAGTTCTTC. It specifies CASSLGGGPLGNEQFF.

The chain links TRBV5-4 to TRBJ1-2; the match to TRBD1 covers 7 bases. Germline CDR1 SGHNT, CDR2 YYREEE (reference sequence). The CDR3 has 14 amino acids. The V and J ends lost 0 bases and 2 bases, in that order; junction bases with no gene match: 1. The CDR3 reads CASSLGDRNYGYTF. DNA for the CDR3: TGTGCCAGCAGCTTGGGGGACAGAAACTATGGCTACACCTTC.

This clone was seen ten or more times. The J gene is TRBJ1-1, the V gene TRBV2; D possibly corresponds to TRBD1 (5 bases). The CDR3 spans 12 residues. CDR1 is SNHLY and CDR2 is FYNNEI in the germline V gene. Trimming removed 9 bases from V and 5 bases from J, with 13 bases in between. The DNA of the CDR3 is TGTGCCAGTCGTCAGGGTTGGACTGAAGCTTTCTTT. It codes for CASRQGWTEAFF.